This T cell receptor (beta chain) was profiled in a study of early T cells in non-severe SARS-CoV-2 infection. This CDR3 region has 14 residues. Trimming removed 3 bases from V and 6 bases from J, with 11 bases in between. Researchers attached unique molecular identifiers to individual cDNA molecules. TCRdb re-analysed the 5' RACE reads in MiXCR, keeping a single row per CDR3 protein. Here the sample spans around 80,000 distinct CDR3 sequences, 13% being singletons. This clonotype was seen more than once but under ten times. The genes are TRBV12-3 or TRBV12-4 and TRBJ2-2; D tentatively fits TRBD1 or TRBD2 (5 bases each). The clonotype was recovered from an adult who was a healthcare worker with PCR-confirmed SARS-CoV-2 infection or an uninfected control (not recorded which). The sample comprised whole blood. CDR3 coding DNA: TGTGCCAGCAGTTTTTTGGGGGAGTCCGGGGAGCTGTTTTTT. Encoded protein: CASSFLGESGELFF.